This TCR beta chain was recorded in a study of blood T cells in healthy people across ages. Findings of the study overall: Calculation of diversity from one million T cells yielded estimates considered to be underestimates. Measured against age, TCR beta diversity per million T cells decreased in a roughly linear manner.

From germline, CDR1 is SGHTA and CDR2 FQGNSA. With V trimmed by 5 bases and J by 0 bases, 3 bases remained unmatched. The CDR3 is made up of 14 amino acids. Concerning this clonotype: What it binds is unknown.

Primers used in a second PCR of about 6 to 12 cycles were a sample-barcoded 5' primer and a J-beta primer mix. Each cDNA molecule carried a tag from a template-switch adaptor that contained 12 random nucleotides. TCRdb used MiXCR to reprocess the 5' RACE reads, holding one entry per CDR3 protein. The table records under 2,000,000 distinct CDR3 sequences, roughly 52% of them present only once. The chain couples TRBV7-2 to TRBJ1-1; 7 nucleotides match TRBD1. The TCR sequence derives from a woman aged 40 to 50 in good health. The sample comprised blood. In DNA, the CDR3 is TGTGCCAGCAGCGTAGACAGGGTGAACACTGAAGCTTTCTTT. It encodes CASSVDRVNTEAFF.